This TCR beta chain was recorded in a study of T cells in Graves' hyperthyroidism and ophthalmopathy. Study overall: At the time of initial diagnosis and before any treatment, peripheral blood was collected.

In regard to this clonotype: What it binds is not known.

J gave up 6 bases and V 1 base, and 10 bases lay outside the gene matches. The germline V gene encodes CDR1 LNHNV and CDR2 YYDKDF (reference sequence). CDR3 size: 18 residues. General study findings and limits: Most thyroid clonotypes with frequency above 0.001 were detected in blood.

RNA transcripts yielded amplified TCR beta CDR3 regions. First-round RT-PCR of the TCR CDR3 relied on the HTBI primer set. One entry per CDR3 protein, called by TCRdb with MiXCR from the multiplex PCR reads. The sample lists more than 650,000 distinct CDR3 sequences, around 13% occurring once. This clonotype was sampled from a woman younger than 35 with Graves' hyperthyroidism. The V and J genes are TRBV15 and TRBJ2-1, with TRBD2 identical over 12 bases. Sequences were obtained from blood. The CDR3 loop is CATSRGFGTSGLGNEQFF. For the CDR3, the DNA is TGTGCCACCAGCAGAGGATTCGGGACTAGCGGGTTGGGCAATGAGCAGTTCTTC. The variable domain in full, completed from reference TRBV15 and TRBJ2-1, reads DAMVIQNPRYQVTQFGKPVTLSCSQTLNHNVMYWYQQKSSQAPKLLFHYYDKDFNNEADTPDNFQSRRPNTSFCFLDIRSPGLGDTAMYLCATSRGFGTSGLGNEQFFGPGTRLTVL.